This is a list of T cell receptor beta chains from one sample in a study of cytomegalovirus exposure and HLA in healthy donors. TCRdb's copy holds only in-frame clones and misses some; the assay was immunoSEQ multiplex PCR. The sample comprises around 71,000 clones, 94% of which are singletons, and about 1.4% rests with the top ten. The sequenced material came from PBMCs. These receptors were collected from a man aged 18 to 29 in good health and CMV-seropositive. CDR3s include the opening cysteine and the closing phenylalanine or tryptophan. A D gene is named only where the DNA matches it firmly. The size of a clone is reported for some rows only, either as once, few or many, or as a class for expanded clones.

CASSPGTGALNEKLFF,TGCGCCAGCAGCCCCGGGACAGGGGCTCTTAATGAAAAACTGTTTTTT,16,TRBV5-1,TRBD1,TRBJ1-4,.
CASSLATSGYQETQYF,TGCGCCAGCAGCTTGGCCACTAGCGGCTACCAAGAGACCCAGTACTTC,16,TRBV5-1,TRBD2,TRBJ2-5,.
CASSLQGISEQYF,TGTGCCAGCAGTTTACAGGGAATATCAGAGCAGTACTTC,13,TRBV27,.,TRBJ2-7,once
CASSLKAGTGTSGRAVNEQFF,TGTGCCAGCAGCTTAAAGGCGGGTACGGGGACTAGCGGGAGGGCCGTCAATGAGCAGTTCTTC,21,TRBV7-3,TRBD2,TRBJ2-1,once
CASSSQANTEAFF,TGTGCCAGCTCGTCACAGGCCAACACTGAAGCTTTCTTT,13,TRBV18,.,TRBJ1-1,.
CASSLGTGMYPLHF,TGCGCCAGCAGCTTGGGGACGGGGATGTATCCCCTCCACTTT,14,TRBV5-1,.,TRBJ1-6,.
CASSPNSPSGQNLQETQYF,TGTGCCAGCTCACCAAATTCCCCTTCCGGACAGAACCTCCAAGAGACCCAGTACTTC,19,TRBV18,.,TRBJ2-5,once
CASSDNYEQYF,TGTGCCAGCAGTGATAACTACGAGCAGTACTTC,11,TRBV6-1,.,TRBJ2-7,.
CASSGGRHYEQYF,TGTGCCAGTTCCGGCGGGCGTCACTACGAGCAGTACTTC,13,TRBV11-2,.,TRBJ2-7,.
CASSQLTDNYGYTF,TGCGCCAGCAGCCAACTTACAGATAACTATGGCTACACCTTC,14,TRBV4-1,.,TRBJ1-2,once
CASSPRAGTNTGELFF,TGTGCCAGCTCACCACGGGCGGGGACGAACACCGGGGAGCTGTTTTTT,16,TRBV18,.,TRBJ2-2,.
CAIRGTVGGNTIYF,TGTGCCATCAGAGGGACAGTAGGCGGAAACACCATATATTTT,14,TRBV10-3,TRBD1,TRBJ1-3,.
CASSQDPGLNTGELFF,TGCGCCAGCAGCCAAGATCCAGGGTTGAACACCGGGGAGCTGTTTTTT,16,TRBV4-1,.,TRBJ2-2,.
CASSKIQGARNIQYF,TGTGCCAGCAGCAAAATACAGGGGGCGCGAAACATTCAGTACTTC,15,TRBV11-2,TRBD1,TRBJ2-4,.